A selection of T cell receptor beta chains follows, all from one sample in a study of T cells in tuberculosis. TCRdb keeps only in-frame clones here, not all; method: immunoSEQ multiplex PCR. Of more than 35,000 clones listed, 90% to 95% are singletons. Sequenced sample: PBMCs. These receptors all stem from a donor aged 10-35 years with latent tuberculosis or without tuberculosis infection. Some clones in this sample may be carry-over from other donors' samples. Both conserved end residues are part of each CDR3. D genes are given only for firm matches. Size is stated for part of the rows, as once, few or many counts, or as a class when the clone is expanded.

V gene: TRBV2; D gene: .; J gene: TRBJ1-1; clone size: .; CDR3 DNA: TGTGCCAGCAGTGTCCGGGAATTACAACTTGAAGCTTTCTTT; CDR3 protein: CASSVRELQLEAFF
V gene: TRBV7-2; D gene: TRBD2; J gene: TRBJ2-7; clone size: .; CDR3 DNA: TGTGCCAGCAGTCTCAGTCTAGCGGGGGGTTACGAGCAGTACTTC; CDR3 protein: CASSLSLAGGYEQYF
V gene: TRBV19; D gene: .; J gene: TRBJ2-3; clone size: once; CDR3 DNA: TGTGCCAGTAGTATAGGCAGAGAGGTAGATACGCAGTATTTT; CDR3 protein: CASSIGREVDTQYF
V gene: TRBV12-5; D gene: TRBD1; J gene: TRBJ1-1; clone size: once; CDR3 DNA: TGTGCTAGTGGTTCGGGGGTTAGGGACAGCATGAACACTGAAGCTTTCTTT; CDR3 protein: CASGSGVRDSMNTEAFF
V gene: TRBV7-9; D gene: .; J gene: TRBJ1-3; clone size: .; CDR3 DNA: TGTGCCCCGCTCGGGGGAGGTGGAAACACCATATATTTT; CDR3 protein: CAPLGGGGNTIYF
V gene: TRBV25-1; D gene: .; J gene: TRBJ1-2; clone size: .; CDR3 DNA: TGTGCCAGCAGTGAATATAGCGGGGGCAGTTCGGACGGCTACACCTTC; CDR3 protein: CASSEYSGGSSDGYTF
V gene: TRBV7-6; D gene: .; J gene: TRBJ2-7; clone size: .; CDR3 DNA: TGTGCCAGCAGCTTAGGGGGCCCGGCAGCCCACGTAAGGGAGCAGTACTTC; CDR3 protein: CASSLGGPAAHVREQYF
V gene: TRBV10-3; D gene: .; J gene: TRBJ2-3; clone size: once; CDR3 DNA: TGTGCCATCAGAGTCTCCAGGGATGACACAGATACGCAGTATTTT; CDR3 protein: CAIRVSRDDTDTQYF
V gene: TRBV7-2; D gene: TRBD2; J gene: TRBJ2-3; clone size: once; CDR3 DNA: TGTGCCAGCAGCTTATGGGCAGCGGGGGGCTTAGATACGCAGTATTTT; CDR3 protein: CASSLWAAGGLDTQYF
V gene: TRBV5-4; D gene: .; J gene: TRBJ1-3; clone size: .; CDR3 DNA: TGTGCCAGTAGCTTGTCGGCGAGGAGCAACTCTGGAAACACCATATATTTT; CDR3 protein: CASSLSARSNSGNTIYF
V gene: TRBV6-5; D gene: TRBD1; J gene: TRBJ1-2; clone size: .; CDR3 DNA: TGTGCCAGCATCTCCGACAGGGCTGGCTACACCTTC; CDR3 protein: CASISDRAGYTF
V gene: TRBV4-3; D gene: TRBD1; J gene: TRBJ1-2; clone size: .; CDR3 DNA: TGCGCCAGCAGCCAAGCTCTTCCGGGACAGGGTTTGGGCTACACCTTC; CDR3 protein: CASSQALPGQGLGYTF
V gene: TRBV7-2; D gene: TRBD1; J gene: TRBJ2-5; clone size: .; CDR3 DNA: TGTGCCAGCAGCTTAGTAGGGACAGGGGTAGAGACCCAGTACTTC; CDR3 protein: CASSLVGTGVETQYF
V gene: TRBV11-2; D gene: .; J gene: TRBJ1-3; clone size: .; CDR3 DNA: TGTGCCAGCAGCCCCGGGACACGCGAGAGCTCTGGAAACACCATATATTTT; CDR3 protein: CASSPGTRESSGNTIYF
V gene: TRBV5-1; D gene: .; J gene: TRBJ2-7; clone size: .; CDR3 DNA: TGCGCCAGCAGCTTGGTGGCGGGTTTCTCCTACGAGCAGTACTTC; CDR3 protein: CASSLVAGFSYEQYF
V gene: TRBV4-1; D gene: TRBD2; J gene: TRBJ2-5; clone size: .; CDR3 DNA: TGCGCCAGCAGCCTCGAGACTAGCGGGGGGGCAGAGACCCAGTACTTC; CDR3 protein: CASSLETSGGAETQYF
V gene: TRBV9; D gene: TRBD1; J gene: TRBJ2-1; clone size: .; CDR3 DNA: TGTGCCAGCAGCCAGTCAGATTGGGACAGGGGGCTTAGCTCCTACAATGAGCAGTTCTTC; CDR3 protein: CASSQSDWDRGLSSYNEQFF
V gene: TRBV6-1; D gene: .; J gene: TRBJ2-7; clone size: .; CDR3 DNA: TGTGCCAGCAGTGAACAGACCTACGAGCAGTACTTC; CDR3 protein: CASSEQTYEQYF
V gene: TRBV5-1; D gene: .; J gene: TRBJ1-2; clone size: .; CDR3 DNA: TGCGCCAGCAGCTTGTTTGCCGGTGGCTACACCTTC; CDR3 protein: CASSLFAGGYTF
V gene: TRBV5-4; D gene: .; J gene: TRBJ2-2; clone size: .; CDR3 DNA: TGTGCCAGCAGCCTGGGAGGAGGTGACACCGGGGAGCTGTTTTTT; CDR3 protein: CASSLGGGDTGELFF
V gene: TRBV4-1; D gene: TRBD2; J gene: TRBJ2-2; clone size: .; CDR3 DNA: TGCGCCAGCAGCCAAGTCGGTATCAGGACTAGCGGGGGGCCTAACACCGGGGAGCTGTTTTTT; CDR3 protein: CASSQVGIRTSGGPNTGELFF